Sequencing of this TCR beta chain was carried out in a study of T cells in Graves' hyperthyroidism and ophthalmopathy. CDR3 length: 17 residues. Trimming cost V 4 bases and J 0 bases; bases outside gene matches: 8. In germline, CDR1 is LGHNA, CDR2 YNFKEQ. Amplification of TCR beta CDR3 regions used RNA as the template. First-round RT-PCR with HTBI primers amplified the TCR CDR3 region. TCRdb analysed the multiplex PCR reads with MiXCR anew, one entry per CDR3 protein. The repertoire holds 450,000 to 650,000 distinct CDR3 sequences, with under 20% as singletons. This clonotype was picked up a small number of times.

The origin of this receptor is a woman aged 18-29 years with Graves' ophthalmopathy. J is TRBJ1-5 and V is TRBV4-2, with 8 bases identical to TRBD1. Sequencing was performed on blood. The CDR3, as DNA: TGTGCCAGCAGCCCCGGGACAGGAATATATAGCAATCAGCCCCAGCATTTT. Amino acids: CASSPGTGIYSNQPQHF.